This is a list of T cell receptor beta chains from one sample in a study of T-cell reconstitution after alpha-beta-depleted transplantation in children. TCRdb re-analysed the PCR reads in MiXCR, keeping a single row per CDR3 protein. This repertoire shows more than 200,000 distinct CDR3 sequences, about a quarter found once; its top ten account for more than 2%. Sequencing was performed on PBMCs, taken before TCRalphabeta/CD19-depleted stem cell transplant. All receptors derive from a girl aged 2 to 10 with Fanconi anemia, due to receive a stem cell transplant. Both conserved end residues are part of each CDR3. The D gene is left open where the match is weak. Rows may omit the clone size; those that give it use once, few, many or a size class.

d_gene: .
j_gene: TRBJ2-3
abundance: .
v_gene: TRBV29-1
CDR3nt: TGCAGCGTTGATTCCGATAACACAGATACGCAGTATTTT
CDR3aa: CSVDSDNTDTQYF

d_gene: .
j_gene: TRBJ2-7
abundance: many
v_gene: TRBV29-1
CDR3nt: TGCAGCGTTGAAGACAGGGAAACCTACGAGCAGTACTTC
CDR3aa: CSVEDRETYEQYF

d_gene: .
j_gene: TRBJ2-1
abundance: .
v_gene: TRBV18
CDR3nt: TGTGCCAGCTCACCCAAAATTGGGACTTACAATGAGCAGTTCTTC
CDR3aa: CASSPKIGTYNEQFF

d_gene: .
j_gene: TRBJ1-3
abundance: .
v_gene: TRBV29-1
CDR3nt: TGCAGCGGCAAGACCTCTGGAAACACCATATATTTT
CDR3aa: CSGKTSGNTIYF

d_gene: .
j_gene: TRBJ1-5
abundance: many
v_gene: TRBV29-1
CDR3nt: TGCAGCGTTGAAGATCTTCCGGGACAGCCCCAGCATTTT
CDR3aa: CSVEDLPGQPQHF

d_gene: .
j_gene: TRBJ2-7
abundance: .
v_gene: TRBV5-1
CDR3nt: TGCGCCAGCAGCCCTGACACCGTAAGGTCCTACGAGCAGTACTTC
CDR3aa: CASSPDTVRSYEQYF

d_gene: .
j_gene: TRBJ2-5
abundance: .
v_gene: TRBV20-1
CDR3nt: TGCAGTGCTAGAGAGCTGGGCGTCAAGGACCAAGAGACCCAGTACTTC
CDR3aa: CSARELGVKDQETQYF

d_gene: .
j_gene: TRBJ2-2
abundance: few
v_gene: TRBV28
CDR3nt: TGTGCCAGCAGTTTAATCAGGGGCACCGGGGAGCTGTTTTTT
CDR3aa: CASSLIRGTGELFF

d_gene: TRBD2
j_gene: TRBJ2-1
abundance: many
v_gene: TRBV6-1
CDR3nt: TGTGCCAGCAGCGTAACTAGCGGGGGGGCTATAGATGAGCAGTTCTTC
CDR3aa: CASSVTSGGAIDEQFF

d_gene: .
j_gene: TRBJ2-2
abundance: .
v_gene: TRBV29-1
CDR3nt: TGCAGCGGGTTTTTCGGGGAGCTGTTTTTT
CDR3aa: CSGFFGELFF

d_gene: .
j_gene: TRBJ2-1
abundance: .
v_gene: TRBV11-2
CDR3nt: TGTGCCAGCTCGGGAATTCGGCAGTTCTTC
CDR3aa: CASSGIRQFF

d_gene: .
j_gene: TRBJ2-1
abundance: many
v_gene: TRBV7-2
CDR3nt: TGTGCCAGCAGCTTAGCCCGGGGGACCTACAATGAGCAGTTCTTC
CDR3aa: CASSLARGTYNEQFF

d_gene: .
j_gene: TRBJ2-1
abundance: .
v_gene: TRBV30
CDR3nt: TGTGCCTGGAGGGACTACGCCAACAATGAGCAGTTCTTC
CDR3aa: CAWRDYANNEQFF

d_gene: TRBD1
j_gene: TRBJ2-7
abundance: many
v_gene: TRBV7-2
CDR3nt: TGTGCCAGCAGCCCTCCGGGACAGGGCGGCAACGAGCAGTACTTC
CDR3aa: CASSPPGQGGNEQYF

d_gene: TRBD1
j_gene: TRBJ1-2
abundance: few
v_gene: TRBV7-2
CDR3nt: TGTGCCAGCAGCTTAGTAGGCAGGGGGGGCTATGGCTACACCTTC
CDR3aa: CASSLVGRGGYGYTF